The clone carrying this TCR beta chain was seen many times. Its antigen is still unknown. This sample is drawn from a study of T-cell reconstitution after alpha-beta-depleted transplantation in children. Whole-study results and caveats: The main origin of T-cell counts and diversity one year after transplant was newly produced T cells. After transplant, at about two months, alpha-beta T cells were reportedly derived from several hundred expanded graft clones. Surviving recipient cells, namely T cells and thymic progenitors, were the source of high day-60 TCRbeta diversity in some patients.

Preparation of the TCRbeta library involved a method that used unique molecular identifiers. Each CDR3 protein is one row after TCRdb ran MiXCR on the PCR reads. The data contain hundreds of thousands of distinct CDR3 sequences, approximately 11% of them singletons. The V segment lost 1 base and the J segment 4 bases; nucleotides outside the gene matches: 3. Germline assignment: CDR1 SGHRS and CDR2 YFSETQ. The CDR3 spans 15 residues. The TCR sequence derives from a child younger than two with acute myeloid leukemia, due to receive a stem cell transplant. The source material was PBMCs, sampled before TCRalphabeta/CD19-depleted stem cell transplant. The chain links TRBV5-1 to TRBJ2-1, with TRBD2 matching over 9 bases. CDR3 in amino acids: CASSLTSGPYNEQFF. CDR3 sequence (DNA): TGCGCCAGCAGCTTGACTAGCGGGCCGTACAATGAGCAGTTCTTC.